This entry lists 9 T cell receptor beta chains sequenced from one sample in a study of OX40 agonist ivuxolimab in advanced cancers. TCRdb keeps only in-frame clones here, not all; method: immunoSEQ multiplex PCR. The table lists 61,000 or so clones, approximately 84% of them singletons. The sample consisted of CD4+ or CD8+ T cells sorted from blood, taken in a trial of the OX40 agonist ivuxolimab. The receptors were gathered from an adult with an advanced solid tumor such as melanoma, head and neck, liver or kidney cancer.

V gene TRBV5-1 combines with J gene TRBJ1-1; no firm D call. This CDR3 is 13 amino acids long. The V end lost 0 bases, the J end lost 7 bases, and 10 bases lay between the germline ends. CDR1 and CDR2 from the germline V gene are SGHRS and YFSETQ. This CDR3 is CASSLGSEGEAFF. The DNA of the CDR3 is TGCGCCAGCAGCTTGGGGTCGGAAGGTGAAGCTTTCTTT.

V is TRBV2 and J is TRBJ1-1; perhaps TRBD1 as D (6 bases). CDR3 length equals 15 residues. Trimming cost V 4 bases and J 0 bases, with 12 bases left between them. The germline V gene encodes CDR1 SNHLY and CDR2 FYNNEI. The DNA for the CDR3 is TGTGCCAGCAGTGGTACAGGGTTTGTGAACACTGAAGCTTTCTTT. The encoded protein is CASSGTGFVNTEAFF.

The J gene is TRBJ2-5, the V gene TRBV2; weak D call: TRBD1 (5 bases). Deletions cut 7 bases from V and 5 bases from J, with 11 bases between. CDR1 and CDR2 from the germline V gene are SNHLY and FYNNEI. This CDR3 comprises 12 residues. Here the CDR3 reads CASTRRGETQYF. The CDR3 DNA reads as TGTGCCAGCACCCGTAGGGGTGAGACCCAGTACTTC.

The genes are TRBV27 and TRBJ1-2; TRBD1 matches 9 bases. The V gene end was trimmed by 6 bases and the J gene end by 2 bases; junction bases not matched to a gene: 4. The CDR3 is 14 amino acids. Germline lookup yields CDR1 MNHEY and CDR2 SMNVEV (reference sequence). CDR3 region: CASRTGQGNYGYTF. CDR3 sequence (DNA): TGTGCCAGCAGAACAGGACAGGGGAACTATGGCTACACCTTC.

This chain joins TRBV7-2 and TRBJ1-5, with TRBD1 as a possible D gene (6 bases). Germline CDR1 is SGHTA and CDR2 is FQGNSA. Trimming removed 4 bases from V and 5 bases from J, with 15 bases in between. The CDR3 is 15 residues long. CDR3 loop: CASSSTGQYDQPQHF. The CDR3 DNA reads TGTGCCAGCAGCTCGACTGGACAGTATGATCAGCCCCAGCATTTT.

The chain carries TRBV5-5 and TRBJ2-1; 9 bases match TRBD2. With 3 bases clipped from V and 2 bases from J, the junction kept 0 bases outside the gene matches. CDR3 length equals 14 residues. The V gene's germline CDR1 is SGHKS and CDR2 YYEKEE (reference sequence). The CDR3: CASSSSGAYNEQFF. The CDR3 nucleotides read TGTGCCAGCAGCTCTAGCGGGGCCTACAATGAGCAGTTCTTC.

The chain uses TRBV21-1 and TRBJ2-5; TRBD1 is the table's D call, not checked against the DNA. TRBV21-1 is a known pseudogene. The CDR3 spans 16 residues. CDR3 residues: CASSNSGQPFKETQYF. The CDR3 DNA reads as TGTGCCAGCAGTAACTCGGGACAGCCGTTTAAAGAGACCCAGTACTTC.

The chain recombines TRBV12-5 with TRBJ2-1; 7 positions match TRBD2. Germline assignment: CDR1 LGHNT and CDR2 FRNRAP. This CDR3 contains 13 residues. The junction had 4 bases not matched to a gene; V was cut back by 3 bases and J by 8 bases. The CDR3 bases are TGTGCTAGTGGTTTACTAGCGAGTGATGAGCAGTTCTTC. It yields the protein CASGLLASDEQFF.

The genes are TRBV2 and TRBJ1-4; D gene unclear. V gave up 2 bases and J gave up 6 bases, with 10 bases separating them. Germline V gene lookup returns CDR1 SNHLY and CDR2 FYNNEI. The CDR3 spans 14 residues. The CDR3 spells CASSENPGYEKLFF. CDR3 nucleotide sequence: TGTGCCAGCAGTGAAAATCCGGGATATGAAAAACTGTTTTTT.